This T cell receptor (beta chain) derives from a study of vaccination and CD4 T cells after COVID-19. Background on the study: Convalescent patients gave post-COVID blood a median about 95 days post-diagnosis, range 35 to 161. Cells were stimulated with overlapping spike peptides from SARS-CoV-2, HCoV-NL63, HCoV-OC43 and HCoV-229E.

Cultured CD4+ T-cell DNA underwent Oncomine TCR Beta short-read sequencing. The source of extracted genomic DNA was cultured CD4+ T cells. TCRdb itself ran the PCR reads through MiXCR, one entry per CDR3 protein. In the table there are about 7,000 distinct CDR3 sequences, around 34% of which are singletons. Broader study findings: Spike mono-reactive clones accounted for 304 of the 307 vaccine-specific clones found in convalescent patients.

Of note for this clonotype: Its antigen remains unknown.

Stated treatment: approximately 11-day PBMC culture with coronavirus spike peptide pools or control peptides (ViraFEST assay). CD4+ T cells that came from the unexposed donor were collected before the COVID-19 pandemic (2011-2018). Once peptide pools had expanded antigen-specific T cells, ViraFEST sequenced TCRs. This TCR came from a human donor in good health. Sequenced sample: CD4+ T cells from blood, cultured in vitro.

The CDR3 spells CASSLERSSYEQYF. CDR3 in DNA: TGCGCCAGCAGCTTGGAACGGAGCTCCTACGAGCAGTACTTC. The chain joins TRBV5-1 to TRBJ2-7; unclear D gene. The CDR3 has 14 amino acids. Germline V gene lookup returns CDR1 SGHRS and CDR2 YFSETQ. Trimming cost V 0 bases and J 0 bases, with 7 bases left between them.